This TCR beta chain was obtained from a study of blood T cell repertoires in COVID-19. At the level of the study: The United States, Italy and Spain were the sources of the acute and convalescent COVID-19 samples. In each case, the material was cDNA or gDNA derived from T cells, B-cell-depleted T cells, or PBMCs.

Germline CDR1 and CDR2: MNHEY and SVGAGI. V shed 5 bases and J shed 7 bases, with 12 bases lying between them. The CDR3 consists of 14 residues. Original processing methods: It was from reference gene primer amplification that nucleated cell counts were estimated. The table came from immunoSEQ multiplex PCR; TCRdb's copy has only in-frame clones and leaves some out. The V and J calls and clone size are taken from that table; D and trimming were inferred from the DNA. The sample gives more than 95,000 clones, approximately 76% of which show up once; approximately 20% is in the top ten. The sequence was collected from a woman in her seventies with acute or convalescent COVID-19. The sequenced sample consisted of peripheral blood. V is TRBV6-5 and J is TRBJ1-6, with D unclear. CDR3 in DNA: TGTGCCAGCAGTCGAGAGGCTACGAATTCACCCCTCCACTTT. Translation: CASSREATNSPLHF.